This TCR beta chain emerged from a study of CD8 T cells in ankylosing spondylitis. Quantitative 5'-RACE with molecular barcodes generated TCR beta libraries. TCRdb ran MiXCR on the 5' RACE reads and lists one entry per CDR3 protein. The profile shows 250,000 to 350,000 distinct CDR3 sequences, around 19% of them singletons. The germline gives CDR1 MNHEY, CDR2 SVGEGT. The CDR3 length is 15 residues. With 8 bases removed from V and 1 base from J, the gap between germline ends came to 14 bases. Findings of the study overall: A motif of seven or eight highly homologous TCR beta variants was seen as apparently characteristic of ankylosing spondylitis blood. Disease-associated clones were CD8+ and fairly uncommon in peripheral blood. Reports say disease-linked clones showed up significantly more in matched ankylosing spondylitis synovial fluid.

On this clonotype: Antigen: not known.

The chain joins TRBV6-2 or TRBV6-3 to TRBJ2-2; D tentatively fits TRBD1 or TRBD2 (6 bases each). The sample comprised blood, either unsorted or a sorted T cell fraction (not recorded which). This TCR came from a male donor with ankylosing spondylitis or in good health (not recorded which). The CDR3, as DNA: TGTGCCAGCCGTGGGGGGCCGGGGAACACCGGGGAGCTGTTTTTT. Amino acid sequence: CASRGGPGNTGELFF.